This record covers a single T cell receptor (beta chain). These data belong to a study of shared T cell receptors in the human thymus. Clones were sequenced by immunoSEQ multiplex PCR, and TCRdb holds only the in-frame ones, with some missing. The data show about 610,000 clones, approximately 88% seen once. The CDR3 covers 14 residues. Between the trimmed V and J ends, which lost 3 bases and 1 base, there was a span of 10 bases. From germline, CDR1 is SGHAT and CDR2 FQNNGV. These data also formed part of another study, on human thymus T cells. According to that study: Unrelated individuals were reported by related research to share highly overlapping thymic repertoires.

The clonotype was recovered from a boy younger than two with a congenital heart defect. The rearrangement joins TRBV11-2 to TRBJ2-7; weak D call: TRBD1 (5 bases). Sequenced sample: thymocytes. The CDR3 bases are TGTGCCAGCAGCTTTAGCAGGGTTTCCTACGAGCAGTACTTC. It yields the protein CASSFSRVSYEQYF.